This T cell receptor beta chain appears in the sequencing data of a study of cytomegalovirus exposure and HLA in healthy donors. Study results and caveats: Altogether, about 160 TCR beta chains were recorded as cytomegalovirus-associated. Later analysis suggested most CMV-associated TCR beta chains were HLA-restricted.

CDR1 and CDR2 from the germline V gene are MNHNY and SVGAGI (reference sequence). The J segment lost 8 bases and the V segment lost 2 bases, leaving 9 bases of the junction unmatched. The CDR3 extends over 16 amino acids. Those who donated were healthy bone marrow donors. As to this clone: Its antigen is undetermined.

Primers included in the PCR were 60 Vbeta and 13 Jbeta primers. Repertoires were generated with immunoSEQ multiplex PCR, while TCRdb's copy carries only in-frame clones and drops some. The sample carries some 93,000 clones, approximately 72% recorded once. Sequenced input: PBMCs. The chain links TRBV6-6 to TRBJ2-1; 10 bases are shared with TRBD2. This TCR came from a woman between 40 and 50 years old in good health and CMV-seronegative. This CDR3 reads CASSYLIAGGSDEQFF. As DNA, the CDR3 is TGTGCCAGCAGTTACCTTATAGCGGGAGGATCGGATGAGCAGTTCTTC.